The present TCR beta chain was sequenced within a study of T cell responses to AZD1222 COVID-19 vaccine. Overall study: Pooling covered second doses at about 4 or about 12 weeks. Overall study findings and caveats: Only six or seven AZD1222 recipients were seropositive at baseline. CD4 TCRs covered the whole spike, strongest at regions 160-218 and 743-854. Most donors were white British, females outnumbered males, and clonal diversity was possibly underestimated.

As to this clone: Its antigen is not known.

Profiled with immunoSEQ multiplex PCR; TCRdb holds only in-frame clones, not every one. The sample consists of fewer than 200,000 clones, approximately 92% of them appearing once. The germline V and J ends were trimmed by 4 bases and 3 bases, with 9 bases remaining between them. This CDR3 has 13 amino acids. Per the germline V gene, CDR1 is SNHLY and CDR2 is FYNNEI. The sequence was collected from an adult in good health. The specimen was peripheral blood, collected on day 0 of AZD1222 vaccination. The chain has TRBV2 and TRBJ1-2; possible D gene TRBD1, 5 bases. This chain's CDR3 is CASSVARDYGYTF. DNA for the CDR3: TGTGCCAGCAGTGTGGCCAGGGACTATGGCTACACCTTC.